This T cell receptor beta chain was sequenced during a study of blood T cell repertoires in COVID-19. The CDR3 has 15 residues. In germline, CDR1 is MNHEY, CDR2 SVGAGI. Trimming pared 5 bases from V and 0 bases from J, leaving 11 bases between. Per the study methods: Reference gene primer amplification yielded estimated nucleated cell counts. Sequencing used immunoSEQ multiplex PCR; TCRdb keeps in-frame clones, though not all of them. V and J calls and clone size are those listed in that table; D and trimming were worked out from the DNA. The table has 220,000 or so clones, around 90% seen once. This chain links TRBV6-5 with TRBJ1-5; unclear D gene. Material: PBMCs or T cells enriched from blood (not recorded which). This TCR was sampled from a man in his thirties or forties who had been exposed to COVID-19. The CDR3 DNA sequence: TGTGCCAGCAGTCTGGCAGGCCATAGCAATCAGCCCCAGCATTTT. Protein: CASSLAGHSNQPQHF.